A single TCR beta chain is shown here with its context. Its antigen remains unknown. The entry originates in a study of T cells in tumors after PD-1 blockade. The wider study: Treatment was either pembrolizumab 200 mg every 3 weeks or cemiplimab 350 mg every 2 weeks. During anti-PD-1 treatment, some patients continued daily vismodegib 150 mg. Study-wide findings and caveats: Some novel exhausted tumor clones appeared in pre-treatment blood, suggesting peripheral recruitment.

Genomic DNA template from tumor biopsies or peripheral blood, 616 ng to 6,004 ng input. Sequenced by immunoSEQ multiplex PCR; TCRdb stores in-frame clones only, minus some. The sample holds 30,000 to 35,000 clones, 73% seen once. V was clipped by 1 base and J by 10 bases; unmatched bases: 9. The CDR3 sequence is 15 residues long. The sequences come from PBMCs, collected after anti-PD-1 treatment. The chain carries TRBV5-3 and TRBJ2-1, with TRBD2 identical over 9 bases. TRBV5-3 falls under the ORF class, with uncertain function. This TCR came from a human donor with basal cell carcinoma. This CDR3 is CARSLIGLASCEQFF. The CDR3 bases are TGTGCCAGAAGCTTGATCGGACTAGCGTCATGCGAGCAGTTCTTC.